Listed here are 22 T cell receptor beta chains from one sample, sequenced in a study of blood T cell repertoires in COVID-19. The data were produced by immunoSEQ multiplex PCR, yet TCRdb's version contains in-frame clones alone and is incomplete. The data show more than 140,000 clones, 88% seen once. Sequencing was carried out using peripheral blood. Receptor source: a woman aged 55-75 years with acute or convalescent COVID-19.

This sequence joins TRBV6-2 or TRBV6-3 and TRBJ1-5, with 9 bases matching TRBD1. There are 17 residues in the CDR3. CDR1 MNHEY and CDR2 SVGEGT come from the germline V gene. J was trimmed by 4 bases and V by 0 bases; bases with no gene match: 7. The CDR3 region is CASSYSGTGRWNQPQHF. The DNA of the CDR3 is TGTGCCAGCAGTTACTCAGGGACAGGGCGTTGGAATCAGCCCCAGCATTTT.

This chain connects TRBV19 to TRBJ2-3; the D gene is possibly TRBD2 (6 bases). Germline CDR1 is LNHDA and CDR2 is SQIVND (reference sequence). V was cut by 3 bases and J by 4 bases, with 8 bases left in between. The CDR3 spans 13 residues. CDR3 in amino acids: CASSMGLPDTQYF. CDR3 nucleotide sequence: TGTGCCAGTAGTATGGGACTTCCAGATACGCAGTATTTT.

The gene calls are TRBV19 and TRBJ1-2, with D possibly being TRBD1 (5 bases). Per the germline V gene, CDR1 is LNHDA and CDR2 is SQIVND (reference sequence). With 0 bases removed from V and 7 bases from J, the gap between germline ends came to 15 bases. The CDR3 sequence is 15 residues long. CDR3 residues: CASSIDPPRAGGYTF. The DNA for the CDR3 is TGTGCCAGTAGTATAGATCCCCCCAGGGCTGGTGGCTACACCTTC.

The V gene is TRBV4-1, the J gene TRBJ2-2; 11 nucleotides match TRBD1. This CDR3 is 15 amino acids long. The junction had 4 bases not matched to a gene; V was cut back by 4 bases and J by 6 bases. Germline lookup yields CDR1 MGHRA and CDR2 YSYEKL. The CDR3: CASSRGQGDSGELFF. DNA of the CDR3: TGCGCCAGCAGCCGGGGACAGGGGGATTCCGGGGAGCTGTTTTTT.

Here the CDR3 reads CASSSRTLYNEQFF. The CDR3 nucleotides read TGTGCCAGCAGCTCAAGGACACTTTACAATGAGCAGTTCTTC. The V gene is TRBV7-2, the J gene TRBJ2-1; tentatively, D is TRBD1 (5 bases). V was shortened by 4 bases and J by 4 bases, with 11 bases between the two germline ends. CDR1 and CDR2 (germline): SGHTA, FQGNSA. This CDR3 comprises 14 residues.

This sequence joins TRBV10-3 and TRBJ2-7, with 10 bases that match TRBD2. CDR1 and CDR2 (germline): ENHRY, SYGVKD. V lost 4 bases to trimming and J lost 2 bases; unmatched junction nucleotides: 2. The CDR3 spans 14 residues. The CDR3 DNA follows: TGTGCCATCAGTGGGACTAGCGGAACCTACGAGCAGTACTTC. Translating it yields CAISGTSGTYEQYF.

A few counts support this clone. The V call is TRBV7-2, the J call TRBJ1-3; TRBD1 might be the D (5 bases). The CDR3 is 13 residues long. From germline, CDR1 is SGHTA and CDR2 FQGNSA. Trimming took off 5 bases at V and 8 bases at J, with 13 bases between the two ends. CDR3 region: CASSAGWGDTIYF. The CDR3 nucleotides are TGTGCCAGCAGCGCGGGGTGGGGGGACACCATATATTTT.

This sequence joins TRBV10-3 and TRBJ1-2; D unresolved. The length of the CDR3 is 16 residues. V lost 3 bases and J lost 5, with 19 bases in between. Looked up from germline, CDR1 is ENHRY and CDR2 is SYGVKD. This chain's CDR3 is CAISDILGPVSYGYTF. DNA for the CDR3: TGTGCCATCAGTGATATCCTAGGCCCAGTTTCGTATGGCTACACCTTC.

The chain uses TRBV27 and TRBJ1-2; weak D call: TRBD1 (5 bases). Trimming stripped 6 bases from V and 4 bases from J, with 15 bases between. The germline V gene has CDR1 MNHEY and CDR2 SMNVEV (reference sequence). The CDR3 runs 14 residues. DNA for the CDR3: TGTGCCAGCAGAAAGCAGGGCGAGTTCTATGGCTACACCTTC. Translating it yields CASRKQGEFYGYTF.

This chain links TRBV9 with TRBJ1-6; TRBD1 aligns across 11 bases. J gave up 9 bases and V 0 bases, and 5 bases lay outside the gene matches. The CDR3 runs 16 residues. Germline lookup yields CDR1 SGDLS and CDR2 YYNGEE. Here the CDR3 DNA reads TGTGCCAGCAGCGTAGAGGGGGGGACAGGGGGTTCACCCCTCCACTTT. It encodes CASSVEGGTGGSPLHF.

The chain links TRBV7-6 to TRBJ2-1; 15 nucleotides agree with TRBD2. Trimming cost V 1 base and J 2 bases; bases outside gene matches: 15. Germline values: CDR1 SGHVS, CDR2 FNYEAQ. The CDR3 is 22 residues long. CDR3 loop: CASSLVLTGLAGGPSTYNEQFF. The CDR3 DNA reads as TGTGCCAGCAGCTTAGTTCTTACAGGACTAGCGGGGGGGCCAAGCACCTACAATGAGCAGTTCTTC.

The chain links TRBV7-9 to TRBJ2-5; maybe TRBD2 (7 bases). Trimming took off 5 bases at V and 2 bases at J, with 15 bases between the two ends. Per the germline V gene, CDR1 is SEHNR and CDR2 is FQNEAQ (reference sequence). CDR3 size: 15 residues. The CDR3 bases are TGTGCCAGCAGCCCCCTCGGGGGGCAACAAGAGACCCAGTACTTC. As protein: CASSPLGGQQETQYF.

This chain joins TRBV7-3 and TRBJ2-2; 7 nucleotides agree with TRBD2. The germline V gene has CDR1 SGHTA and CDR2 FQGTGA. J was trimmed by 5 bases and V by 2 bases; bases with no gene match: 2. The CDR3 contains 14 residues. The CDR3 protein is CASSLGTKTGELFF. Here the CDR3 DNA reads TGTGCCAGCAGCTTAGGGACTAAAACCGGGGAGCTGTTTTTT.

The V and J genes are TRBV29-1 and TRBJ1-3, with TRBD1 matching over 7 bases. V trimming: 0 bases; J trimming: 1 base; junction bases outside the gene matches: 12. The CDR3 extends over 18 amino acids. Looked up from germline, CDR1 is SQVTM and CDR2 is ANQGSEA. CDR3 DNA: TGCAGCGTTGAAGATCTTCAATGGGACAGCTTGTCTGGAAACACCATATATTTT. Encoded protein: CSVEDLQWDSLSGNTIYF.

The gene calls are TRBV28 and TRBJ1-1; D unresolved. The CDR3 consists of 11 residues. Deletions cut 3 bases from V and 11 bases from J, with 10 bases between. CDR1 is MDHEN and CDR2 is SYDVKM in the germline V gene. CDR3 bases: TGTGCCAGCAGTTTTTACACGGGGGCTTTCTTT. Its translation is CASSFYTGAFF.

The sample holds a few counts of this clone. This sequence joins TRBV5-1 and TRBJ2-2; the match to TRBD1 covers 9 bases. Germline trimming cut 4 bases from V and 0 bases from J; bases unmatched to any gene: 7. The germline V gene has CDR1 SGHRS and CDR2 YFSETQ. The CDR3 spans 17 residues. CDR3 sequence: CASSPGTGQSNTGELFF. The CDR3 DNA sequence: TGCGCCAGCAGCCCCGGGACAGGGCAATCGAACACCGGGGAGCTGTTTTTT.

V and J are TRBV7-3 and TRBJ2-1, with no clear D. Germline V lookup: CDR1 SGHTA, CDR2 FQGTGA. The CDR3 runs to 15 residues. Trimming took off 3 bases at V and 0 bases at J, with 9 bases between the two ends. The CDR3 nucleotides read TGTGCCAGCAGCTTTGGGTCTAGCTCCTACAATGAGCAGTTCTTC. Its protein product is CASSFGSSSYNEQFF. The whole variable domain, remainder taken from reference TRBV7-3 and TRBJ2-1, is GAGVSQTPSNKVTEKGKYVELRCDPISGHTALYWYRQSLGQGPEFLIYFQGTGAADDSGLPNDRFFAVRPEGSVSTLKIQRTERGDSAVYLCASSFGSSSYNEQFFGPGTRLTVL.

This rearrangement joins TRBV28 to TRBJ2-7; a possible D gene is TRBD1 (6 bases). Trimming shortened V by 8 bases and J by 2 bases, and 10 bases separated the two germline ends. The CDR3 covers 12 residues. Germline V CDR1 and CDR2: MDHEN, SYDVKM. The CDR3 DNA is TGTGCCAGCTTGGACAGAACCTACGAGCAGTACTTC. It codes for CASLDRTYEQYF.

This clone was picked up a small number of times. The V call is TRBV29-1, the J call TRBJ1-3; tentative D call: TRBD1 (5 bases). Trimming pared 2 bases from V and 4 bases from J, leaving 12 bases between. The CDR3 has 14 amino acids. The V gene's germline CDR1 is SQVTM and CDR2 ANQGSEA. CDR3: CSVESGGNGNTIYF. CDR3 sequence (DNA): TGCAGCGTTGAATCCGGGGGGAACGGAAACACCATATATTTT.

This rearrangement joins TRBV5-8 to TRBJ2-7; unclear D gene. Trimming removed 5 bases at V and 12 bases at J, with 18 bases between. Per germline, CDR1 SGHTS and CDR2 YDEGEE. The CDR3 consists of 12 residues. The DNA for the CDR3 is TGTGCCAGCAGTACGACTCCGGTCATTCGGTACTTC. Translating it yields CASSTTPVIRYF. Full variable domain (outside the CDR3, taken from reference TRBV5-8 and TRBJ2-7): EAGVTQSPTHLIKTRGQQATLRCSPISGHTSVYWYQQALGLGLQFLLWYDEGEERNRGNFPPRFSGRQFPNYSSELNVNALELEDSALYLCASSTTPVIRYFGPGTRLTVT.

The table lists this clone with a count of one. The genes are TRBV28 and TRBJ2-7; D uncertain. The V gene lost 3 bases and the J gene lost 2 bases, with 20 bases spanning the gap. Per the germline V gene, CDR1 is MDHEN and CDR2 is SYDVKM. The CDR3 consists of 17 residues. CDR3 sequence (DNA): TGTGCCAGCAGTTTTGAGGCATCCTCGGCAGACCCCTACGAGCAGTACTTC. This gives the protein CASSFEASSADPYEQYF.

In DNA form, the CDR3 reads TGCGCCAGCAGCCAAGATATGGCCCAATCACCCCTCCACTTT. Encoded protein: CASSQDMAQSPLHF. The rearrangement joins TRBV4-1 to TRBJ1-6, with no clear D. Per the germline V gene, CDR1 is MGHRA and CDR2 is YSYEKL. Between the trimmed V and J ends, which lost 0 bases and 10 bases, there was a span of 10 bases. The CDR3 has 14 amino acids.